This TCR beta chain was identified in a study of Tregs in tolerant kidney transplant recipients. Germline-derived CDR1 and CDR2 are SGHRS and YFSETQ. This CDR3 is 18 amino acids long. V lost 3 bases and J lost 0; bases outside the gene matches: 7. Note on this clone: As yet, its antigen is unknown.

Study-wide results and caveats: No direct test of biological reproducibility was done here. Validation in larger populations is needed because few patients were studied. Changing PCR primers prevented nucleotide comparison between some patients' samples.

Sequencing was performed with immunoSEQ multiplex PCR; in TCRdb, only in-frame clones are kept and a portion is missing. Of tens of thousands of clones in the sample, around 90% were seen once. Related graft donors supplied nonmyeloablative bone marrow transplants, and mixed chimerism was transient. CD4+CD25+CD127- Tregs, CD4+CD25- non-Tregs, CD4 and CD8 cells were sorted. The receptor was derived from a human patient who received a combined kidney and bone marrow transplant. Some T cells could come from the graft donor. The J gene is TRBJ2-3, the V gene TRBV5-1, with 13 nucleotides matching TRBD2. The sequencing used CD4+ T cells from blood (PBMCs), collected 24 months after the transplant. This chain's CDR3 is CASSSRTSGSPSTDTQYF. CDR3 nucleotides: TGCGCCAGCAGCTCGCGGACTAGCGGGAGCCCTAGCACAGATACGCAGTATTTT.